A selection of T cell receptor beta chains follows, all from one sample in a study of blood T cell repertoires in COVID-19. Produced via immunoSEQ multiplex PCR; TCRdb's table is partial and in-frame only. In the table there are approximately 69,000 clones, 70% to 85% of which are singletons. Source material: peripheral blood. Receptor source: a man in his fifties with COVID-19, enrolled during active disease. Each CDR3 is given with its conserved first and last residue. D genes are given only for firm matches. Only part of the rows carry a size: once, few, many, or a class if the clone is expanded.

d_call	clone_size	v_call	j_call	cdr3_length	cdr3_nt	cdr3_aa
TRBD1	NA	TRBV11-2	TRBJ2-3	16	TGTGCCAGCAGCATACGGACAGGGGAGAACACAGATACGCAGTATTTT	CASSIRTGENTDTQYF
TRBD1	NA	TRBV25-1	TRBJ1-6	13	TGTGCCAGCAACGCAGGGGGCGGTTCACCCCTCCACTTT	CASNAGGGSPLHF
NA	once	TRBV6-2/TRBV6-3	TRBJ1-6	19	TGTGCCAGCAGTTACTCGATACGACTCAGGGGCATTTCTAATTCACCCCTCCACTTT	CASSYSIRLRGISNSPLHF
TRBD1	NA	TRBV10-3	TRBJ2-7	14	TGTGCCATCAGTGACCAACAGGGGCCCTACGAGCAGTACTTC	CAISDQQGPYEQYF
NA	NA	TRBV4-1	TRBJ1-2	13	TGCGCCAGCAGCCTCACAGGGACCTATGGCTACACCTTC	CASSLTGTYGYTF
NA	NA	TRBV20-1	TRBJ2-7	11	TGCAGTGCCCAGGCTCACGACGAGCAGTACTTC	CSAQAHDEQYF
TRBD1	NA	TRBV6-5	TRBJ2-4	14	TGTGCCAGCAGTTCGCCGACCAAGGACAGGTTTTGGTACTTC	CASSSPTKDRFWYF
TRBD1	NA	TRBV3-1/TRBV3-2	TRBJ2-1	16	TGTGCCAGCAGCCAACGAAGGACAGGGTTGAACAATGAGCAGTTCTTC	CASSQRRTGLNNEQFF
TRBD1	once	TRBV4-1	TRBJ1-4	15	TGCGCCAGCAGCCGAGCCGGGACAGGGAGTGAAAAACTGTTTTTT	CASSRAGTGSEKLFF
TRBD1	NA	TRBV6-5	TRBJ1-2	15	TGTGCCAGCAACCCGGCAGGGGGCGCAGACTATGGCTACACCTTC	CASNPAGGADYGYTF
NA	NA	TRBV11-2	TRBJ2-7	15	TGTGCCAGCAGATTAGCAGGGGCGAAAAGCTACGAGCAGTACTTC	CASRLAGAKSYEQYF
TRBD2	NA	TRBV10-3	TRBJ2-5	17	TGTGCCATCAGTGGAACTAGCGGGGGAACGGGGGTTGAGACCCAGTACTTC	CAISGTSGGTGVETQYF
TRBD1	NA	TRBV7-9	TRBJ2-7	16	TGTGCCAGCAGCTTAGAAGGTGGGACAGGAACCTACGAGCAGTACTTC	CASSLEGGTGTYEQYF
NA	NA	TRBV27	TRBJ1-5	13	TGTGCCAGCGGAAGATCGGCGGATCAGCCCCAGCATTTT	CASGRSADQPQHF
NA	NA	TRBV19	TRBJ1-6	15	TGTGCCAGTAGTCCAGGACAGACGGAGAGTTCACCCCTCCACTTT	CASSPGQTESSPLHF
TRBD1	once	TRBV27	TRBJ2-7	14	TGTGCCAGCAGTCCTCCCGGGACAGGGGCCGAACAGTACTTC	CASSPPGTGAEQYF
NA	NA	TRBV18	TRBJ1-4	16	TGTGCCAGCTCACCAATGCCCGCCCAGGGTGGTGAAAAACTGTTTTTT	CASSPMPAQGGEKLFF
NA	NA	TRBV30	TRBJ2-2	15	TGTGCCTGGGACGGGAATGCGGGAAATACCGGGGAGCTGTTTTTT	CAWDGNAGNTGELFF
TRBD1	once	TRBV10-3	TRBJ2-7	14	TGTGCCATCAGCACCGGGACAGGGGCCTACGAGCAGTACTTC	CAISTGTGAYEQYF
NA	NA	TRBV2	TRBJ1-1	13	TGTGCCAGCGTCAGGGGCCTGAACACTGAAGCTTTCTTT	CASVRGLNTEAFF
TRBD1	NA	TRBV2	TRBJ2-3	14	TGTGCCAGCAGGGGGGACAGGGGGGTAGATACGCAGTATTTT	CASRGDRGVDTQYF
TRBD1	NA	TRBV6-1	TRBJ1-3	17	TGTGCCAGCAGTGTGGTGGGACAGGGGCTCTCTGGAAACACCATATATTTT	CASSVVGQGLSGNTIYF
TRBD2	NA	TRBV18	TRBJ2-5	15	TGTGCCAGCTCACCCTTCGGGGGGGCGGGAGAGACCCAGTACTTC	CASSPFGGAGETQYF
TRBD2	NA	TRBV3-1/TRBV3-2	TRBJ2-7	12	TGTGCCACCTCAGCGGGGGCTTACGAGCAGTACTTC	CATSAGAYEQYF
TRBD1	NA	TRBV18	TRBJ1-4	16	TGTGCCAGCTCACCAGGGACAGGGATAACTAATGAAAAACTGTTTTTT	CASSPGTGITNEKLFF
NA	few	TRBV5-6	TRBJ1-3	15	TGTGCCAGCACAGACCAACAGGGATCTGGAAACACCATATATTTT	CASTDQQGSGNTIYF
TRBD1	NA	TRBV7-8	TRBJ1-3	15	TGTGCCAGCAGCTTAGTGGGACAGGGGGGAAACACCATATATTTT	CASSLVGQGGNTIYF
TRBD1	NA	TRBV7-9	TRBJ1-1	15	TGTGCCAGCAGCTTACCCCAGGGGGCTAACACTGAAGCTTTCTTT	CASSLPQGANTEAFF
NA	few	TRBV7-9	TRBJ2-7	14	TGTGCCAGCAGCTTAGGAGCAGGGAAGGGAGAGCAGTACTTC	CASSLGAGKGEQYF